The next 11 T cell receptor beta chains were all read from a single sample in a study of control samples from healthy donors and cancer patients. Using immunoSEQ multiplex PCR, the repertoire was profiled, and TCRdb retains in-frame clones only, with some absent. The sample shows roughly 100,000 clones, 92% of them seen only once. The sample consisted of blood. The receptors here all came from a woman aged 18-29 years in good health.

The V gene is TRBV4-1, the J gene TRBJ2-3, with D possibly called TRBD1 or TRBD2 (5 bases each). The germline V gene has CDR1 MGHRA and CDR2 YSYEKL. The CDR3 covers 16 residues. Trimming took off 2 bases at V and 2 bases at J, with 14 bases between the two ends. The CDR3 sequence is CASSQPRAGHTDTQYF. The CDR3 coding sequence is TGCGCCAGCAGCCAACCGCGGGCAGGGCACACAGATACGCAGTATTTT.

The CDR3 coding sequence is TGCGCCAGCAGCTGGGACAGGGGAATCGCTAATGAAAAACTGTTTTTT. Translated, it gives CASSWDRGIANEKLFF. The chain carries TRBV23-1 and TRBJ1-4; 10 bases are shared with TRBD1. TRBV23-1 is assigned to the ORF class and has an uncertain function. This CDR3 comprises 16 residues. The V and J ends lost 6 bases and 3 bases, in that order; junction bases with no gene match: 7.

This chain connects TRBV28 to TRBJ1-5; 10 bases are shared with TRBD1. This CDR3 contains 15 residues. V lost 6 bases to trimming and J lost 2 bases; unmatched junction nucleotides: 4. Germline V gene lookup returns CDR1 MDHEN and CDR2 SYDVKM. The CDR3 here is CASSPGTGGNQPQHF. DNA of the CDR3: TGTGCCAGCAGCCCTGGGACAGGGGGCAATCAGCCCCAGCATTTT.

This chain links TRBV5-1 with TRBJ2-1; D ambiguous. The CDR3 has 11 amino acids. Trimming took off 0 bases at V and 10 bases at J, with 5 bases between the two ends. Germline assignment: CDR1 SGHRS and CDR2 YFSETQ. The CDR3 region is CASSLGAEQFF. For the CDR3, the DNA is TGCGCCAGCAGCTTGGGGGCAGAGCAGTTCTTC.

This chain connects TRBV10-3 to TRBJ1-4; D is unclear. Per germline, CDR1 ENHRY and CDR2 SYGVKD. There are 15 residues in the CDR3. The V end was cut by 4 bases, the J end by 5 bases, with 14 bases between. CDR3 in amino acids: CAISATRSENEKLFF. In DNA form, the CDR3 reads TGTGCCATCAGTGCTACCCGGAGCGAGAATGAAAAACTGTTTTTT.

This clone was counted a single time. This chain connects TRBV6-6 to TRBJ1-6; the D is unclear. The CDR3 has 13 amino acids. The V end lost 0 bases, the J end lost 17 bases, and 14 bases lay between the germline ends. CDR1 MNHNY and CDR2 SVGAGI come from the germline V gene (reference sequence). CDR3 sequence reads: CASSYSGGTRVHF. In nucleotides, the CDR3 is TGTGCCAGCAGTTACTCTGGTGGTACGAGGGTCCACTTT.

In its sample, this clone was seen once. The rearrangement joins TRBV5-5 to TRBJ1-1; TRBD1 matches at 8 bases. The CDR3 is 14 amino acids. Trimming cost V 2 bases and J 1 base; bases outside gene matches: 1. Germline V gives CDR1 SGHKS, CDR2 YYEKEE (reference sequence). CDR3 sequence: CASSFRGQNTEAFF. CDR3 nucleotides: TGTGCCAGCAGCTTCAGGGGGCAGAACACTGAAGCTTTCTTT.

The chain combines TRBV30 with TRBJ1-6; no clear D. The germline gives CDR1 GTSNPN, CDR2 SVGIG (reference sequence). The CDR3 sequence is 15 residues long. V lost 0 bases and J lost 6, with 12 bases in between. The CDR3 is CAWSVIWTSNSPLHF. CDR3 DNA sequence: TGTGCCTGGAGTGTAATTTGGACCAGTAATTCACCCCTCCACTTT.

DNA for the CDR3: TGTGCCAGCAGCCGGACAGGGAGAGAACAGCCCCAGCATTTT. It yields the protein CASSRTGREQPQHF. The chain carries TRBV5-5 and TRBJ1-5; TRBD1 matches at 8 bases. This CDR3 is 14 amino acids long. Germline CDR1 is SGHKS and CDR2 is YYEKEE (reference sequence). With V trimmed by 4 bases and J by 7 bases, 7 bases remained unmatched.

The CDR3 region is CASSQDQGQETQYF. In DNA, the CDR3 is TGTGCCAGCAGCCAAGATCAAGGTCAAGAGACCCAGTACTTC. The chain employs TRBV4-2 and TRBJ2-5; D not certain. CDR3 length: 14 amino acids. Trimming shortened V by 0 bases and J by 2 bases, and 7 bases separated the two germline ends. The germline V gene encodes CDR1 LGHNA and CDR2 YNFKEQ.

Here the CDR3 DNA reads TGTGCCAGCAGCATTACGGGACGGAATAATTCACCCCTCCACTTT. Protein: CASSITGRNNSPLHF. J is TRBJ1-6 and V is TRBV27; D perhaps matches TRBD1 (5 bases). V gave up 6 bases and J gave up 5 bases, with 14 bases separating them. The CDR3 contains 15 residues. Per the germline V gene, CDR1 is MNHEY and CDR2 is SMNVEV (reference sequence).